Listed here are 20 T cell receptor beta chains from one sample, sequenced in a study of CD8+ T cells in alopecia areata. It was cDNA, reverse transcribed from extracted RNA, that served as the sequencing template. Here immunoSEQ multiplex PCR was the method, and the copy in TCRdb shows in-frame clones only, minus some. The table records almost 250,000 clones, around 67% of them present only once. This sample comprised CD4+ T cells sorted from blood, obtained at week 0. The receptors stem from a human donor with alopecia areata.

The CDR3 is CASSQLSANQPQHF. CDR3 nucleotide sequence: TGCGCCAGCAGCCAACTCTCAGCCAATCAGCCCCAGCATTTT. This chain uses TRBV4-1 with TRBJ1-5; D unresolved. Trimming shortened V by 2 bases and J by 3 bases, and 8 bases separated the two germline ends. The CDR3 extends over 14 amino acids. CDR1 is MGHRA and CDR2 is YSYEKL in the germline V gene.

V is TRBV7-9 and J is TRBJ1-1; D is perhaps TRBD1 (6 bases). Germline V CDR1 and CDR2: SEHNR, FQNEAQ (reference sequence). The CDR3 sequence is 13 residues long. Trimming left V 6 bases short and J 3 bases short, with 11 bases between. CDR3 amino acids: CASSRGQYTEAFF. The DNA for the CDR3 is TGTGCCAGCAGTAGAGGACAGTACACTGAAGCTTTCTTT.

This rearrangement joins TRBV30 to TRBJ1-5, with 8 bases aligning to TRBD1. V shed 4 bases, J shed 4 bases, and the junction held 9 bases outside the gene matches. In germline, CDR1 is GTSNPN, CDR2 SVGIG (reference sequence). CDR3 length equals 15 residues. The CDR3 sequence: CAWTTSGTGNQPQHF. CDR3 bases: TGTGCCTGGACCACTTCCGGGACAGGTAATCAGCCCCAGCATTTT.

V usage is TRBV30 and J usage is TRBJ1-2; D uncertain. The CDR3 sequence is 12 residues long. The germline CDR1 and CDR2 sequences are GTSNPN and SVGIG (reference sequence). Trimming left V 6 bases short and J 5 bases short, with 13 bases between. In nucleotides, the CDR3 is TGTGCCTGCCCTGCCGGTGGGTATGGCTACACCTTC. Protein sequence: CACPAGGYGYTF.

J is TRBJ2-7 and V is TRBV4-2, with 16 bases aligning to TRBD2. CDR1 LGHNA and CDR2 YNFKEQ come from the germline V gene. CDR3 size: 20 residues. Trimming at V came to 0 bases and at J to 3 bases, leaving 11 bases not matched to a gene. CDR3 region: CASSQDRPGTSGGGHYEQYF. The CDR3 bases are TGTGCCAGCAGCCAAGATCGGCCCGGGACTAGCGGGGGGGGACACTACGAGCAGTACTTC.

In this sample, this clone turned up a few times. The chain uses TRBV11-2 and TRBJ2-7; 7 bases align to TRBD2. Trimming took 3 bases from V and 0 from J; bases not matched to a gene: 5. This CDR3 has 15 amino acids. Germline V gene lookup returns CDR1 SGHAT and CDR2 FQNNGV. The CDR3 loop is CASSFQAGNSYEQYF. The CDR3 DNA follows: TGTGCCAGCAGCTTTCAAGCGGGAAACTCCTACGAGCAGTACTTC.

The chain joins TRBV29-1 to TRBJ2-5; D tentatively fits TRBD1 or TRBD2 (6 bases each). This CDR3 is built from 15 residues. CDR1 is SQVTM and CDR2 is ANQGSEA in the germline V gene. Trimming removed 3 bases at V and 2 bases at J, with 16 bases between. CDR3 loop: CSVEPPEGGQETQYF. The CDR3 DNA sequence: TGCAGCGTTGAGCCCCCGGAGGGGGGTCAAGAGACCCAGTACTTC.

The V call is TRBV7-2, the J call TRBJ2-1, with TRBD2 as a possible D gene (6 bases). Germline CDR1 SGHTA, CDR2 FQGNSA. This CDR3 contains 12 residues. V was shortened by 1 base and J by 9 bases, with 7 bases between the two germline ends. The DNA for the CDR3 is TGTGCCAGCAGCTTAGTGGAGGGTGAGCAGTTCTTC. It yields the protein CASSLVEGEQFF.

The genes are TRBV30 and TRBJ2-7; a possible D gene is TRBD2 (6 bases). Trimming cost V 2 bases and J 2 bases, with 13 bases left between them. The CDR3 is made up of 14 amino acids. Per germline, CDR1 GTSNPN and CDR2 SVGIG (reference sequence). The chain's CDR3 is CAWSPLAHTYEQYF. The CDR3 DNA sequence: TGTGCCTGGAGTCCCCTAGCGCATACCTACGAGCAGTACTTC.

Only a few counts were recorded for this clone. The rearrangement links TRBV6-5 to TRBJ2-2; D unclear. The CDR3 length is 12 residues. Germline CDR1 and CDR2: MNHEY and SVGAGI. Trimming took off 8 bases at V and 3 bases at J, with 7 bases between the two ends. Here the CDR3 DNA reads TGTGCCAGCGGAGACTACACCGGGGAGCTGTTTTTT. Its translation: CASGDYTGELFF.

The chain recombines TRBV7-9 with TRBJ1-6; the D is unclear. Germline V CDR1 and CDR2: SEHNR, FQNEAQ (reference sequence). CDR3 size: 14 residues. Trimming stripped 1 base from V and 10 bases from J, with 11 bases between. The CDR3 protein is CASSLEWVDSPLHF. CDR3 bases: TGTGCCAGCAGCTTAGAGTGGGTGGACTCACCCCTCCACTTT.

The V gene is TRBV6-5, the J gene TRBJ1-6, with D unclear. Trimming stripped 2 bases from V and 6 bases from J, with 5 bases between. The CDR3 loop spans 13 amino acids. Germline CDR1 is MNHEY and CDR2 is SVGAGI. This CDR3 reads CASSYGLNSPLHF. CDR3 nucleotide sequence: TGTGCCAGCAGTTACGGACTTAATTCACCCCTCCACTTT.

This clone was seen more than once but under ten times. The V call is TRBV27, the J call TRBJ1-4; the D gene is possibly TRBD1 (5 bases). The CDR3 has 14 residues. Trimming took off 4 bases at V and 2 bases at J, with 8 bases between the two ends. CDR1 is MNHEY and CDR2 is SMNVEV in the germline V gene (reference sequence). The CDR3 here is CASSSSGTNEKLFF. CDR3 bases: TGTGCCAGCAGTTCCTCAGGGACTAATGAAAAACTGTTTTTT.

The chain recombines TRBV30 with TRBJ1-2; D is unclear. Per germline, CDR1 GTSNPN and CDR2 SVGIG (reference sequence). The V end was cut by 4 bases, the J end by 9 bases, with 15 bases between. CDR3 length: 12 residues. CDR3 sequence (DNA): TGTGCCTGGACCGAAACAAGGCTGAGCTACACCTTC. Protein product: CAWTETRLSYTF.

V gene TRBV19 combines with J gene TRBJ2-2, with D unclear. From germline, CDR1 is LNHDA and CDR2 SQIVND (reference sequence). The ends were cut back, 11 bases at V and 6 bases at J, with 10 bases in the middle. The length of the CDR3 is 11 residues. CDR3 nucleotides: TGTGCCCCCACCGCTCCCGGGGAGCTGTTTTTT. It specifies CAPTAPGELFF.

A few counts support this clone. The CDR3 spells CASSPSPGSFNSPLHF. The CDR3, as DNA: TGTGCCAGCAGTCCATCCCCCGGGTCTTTTAATTCACCCCTCCACTTT. The V gene is TRBV27, the J gene TRBJ1-6; the D is unclear. The germline CDR1 and CDR2 sequences are MNHEY and SMNVEV (reference sequence). The CDR3 is 16 amino acids. Deletions cut 5 bases from V and 6 bases from J, with 17 bases between.

The chain combines TRBV18 with TRBJ2-7; 8 positions agree with TRBD2. The CDR3 has 12 residues. CDR1 is KGHSH, CDR2 LQKENI, per germline. V lost 5 bases, J lost 5 bases, and 2 bases stayed unmatched. The CDR3 protein is CASSGGLDEQYF. CDR3 sequence (DNA): TGTGCCAGCTCAGGGGGACTAGACGAGCAGTACTTC.

The V call is TRBV9, the J call TRBJ1-4, with D uncertain. The CDR3 runs 14 residues. The germline V and J ends were trimmed by 1 base and 8 bases, with 12 bases remaining between them. Germline V gene data show CDR1 as SGDLS and CDR2 as YYNGEE. CDR3 sequence (DNA): TGTGCCAGCAGCGTAAATCCAGCAGACGAAAAACTGTTTTTT. Its translation: CASSVNPADEKLFF.

This chain links TRBV29-1 with TRBJ2-7; TRBD2 matches at 14 bases. The germline CDR1 and CDR2 sequences are SQVTM and ANQGSEA. CDR3 length equals 17 residues. Trimming cost V 3 bases and J 3 bases; bases outside gene matches: 10. CDR3 coding DNA: TGCAGCGTTGACGGGACCACCGGGACTAGCGGGGGCTACGAGCAGTACTTC. Its translation is CSVDGTTGTSGGYEQYF.

This clone was detected a few times. The chain is built from TRBV2 and TRBJ2-7; unclear D gene. Germline V gene sequence: CDR1 SNHLY, CDR2 FYNNEI. The V end was cut by 6 bases, the J end by 0 bases, with 9 bases between. The CDR3 extends over 13 amino acids. CDR3 in amino acids: CASRTPSSYEQYF. CDR3 in DNA: TGTGCCAGCAGAACACCTAGCTCCTACGAGCAGTACTTC.